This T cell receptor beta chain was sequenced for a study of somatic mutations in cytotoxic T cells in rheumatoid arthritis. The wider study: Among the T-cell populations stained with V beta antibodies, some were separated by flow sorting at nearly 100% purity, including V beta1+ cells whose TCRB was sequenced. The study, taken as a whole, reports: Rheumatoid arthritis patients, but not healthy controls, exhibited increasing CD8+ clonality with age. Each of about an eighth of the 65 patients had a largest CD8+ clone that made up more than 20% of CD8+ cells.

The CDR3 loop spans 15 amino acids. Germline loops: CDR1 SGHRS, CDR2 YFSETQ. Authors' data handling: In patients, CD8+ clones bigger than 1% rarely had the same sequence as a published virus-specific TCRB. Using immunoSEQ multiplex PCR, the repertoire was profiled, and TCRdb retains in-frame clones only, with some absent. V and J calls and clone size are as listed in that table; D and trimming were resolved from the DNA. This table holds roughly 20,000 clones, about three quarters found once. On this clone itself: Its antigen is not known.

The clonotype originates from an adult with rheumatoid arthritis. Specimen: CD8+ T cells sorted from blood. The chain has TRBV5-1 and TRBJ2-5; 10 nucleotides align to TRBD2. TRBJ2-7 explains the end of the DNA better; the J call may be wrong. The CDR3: CASSLGGLAYHEQYF. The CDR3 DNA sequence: TGCGCCAGCAGCTTGGGGGGACTAGCGTACCACGAGCAGTACTTC.